Listed here are 29 T cell receptor beta chains from one sample, sequenced in a study of sequential checkpoint blockade in melanoma. TCRdb's copy holds only in-frame clones and misses some; the assay was immunoSEQ multiplex PCR. This sample has 15,000 to 20,000 clones; roughly 72% occur once, and the top ten carry almost 35%. Treatment: randomized to nivolumab then ipilimumab (arm A) or the reverse (arm B). The material was CD8+ T cells sorted from blood (inferred from file names), obtained from a patient given nivolumab and ipilimumab in sequence. Receptors were obtained from a human donor with melanoma.

This rearrangement joins TRBV10-3 to TRBJ2-5; 9 nucleotides match TRBD1. CDR1 ENHRY and CDR2 SYGVKD come from the germline V gene. CDR3 length: 17 amino acids. Trimming removed 2 bases from V and 13 bases from J; junction bases left unmatched: 20. The CDR3 DNA follows: TGTGCCATCAGTGAGGCCACTTCAGGGACAGGGATGATGACGGGGTACTTC. Amino acid sequence: CAISEATSGTGMMTGYF.

This chain uses TRBV5-1 with TRBJ2-5, with a possible D match to TRBD2 (5 bases). The end of the DNA fits TRBJ2-7 better, so the J call may be wrong. This CDR3 has 12 amino acids. Germline loops: CDR1 SGHRS, CDR2 YFSETQ. The CDR3 DNA is TGCGCCAGCAAAGGCGACTACTACGAGCAGTACTTC. Translated: CASKGDYYEQYF.

The genes are TRBV6-4 and TRBJ2-1; 10 nucleotides line up with TRBD2. The CDR3 is made up of 15 amino acids. V trimming: 6 bases; J trimming: 3 bases; junction bases outside the gene matches: 5. Germline values: CDR1 MRHNA, CDR2 SNTAGT. CDR3 sequence: CASRRSGGDYNEQFF. The DNA for the CDR3 is TGTGCCAGCAGGAGAAGCGGGGGGGACTACAATGAGCAGTTCTTC.

The count of this clone is one. The J gene is TRBJ2-7, the V gene TRBV6-1; 9 bases are shared with TRBD2. CDR1 MNHNS and CDR2 SASEGT come from the germline V gene. The V segment lost 7 bases and the J segment 2 bases; nucleotides outside the gene matches: 3. This CDR3 contains 13 residues. The CDR3: CASIPSGAYEQYF. In DNA, the CDR3 is TGTGCCAGCATCCCTAGCGGGGCCTACGAGCAGTACTTC.

The CDR3 nucleotides read TGTGCCAGCAGACGCACCCGACTAGCGGGGGGACTGAACGAGCAGTACTTC. Its protein product is CASRRTRLAGGLNEQYF. The gene calls are TRBV27 and TRBJ2-7; 13 nucleotides align to TRBD2. V gave up 6 bases and J gave up 5 bases; unmatched junction bases: 13. The germline CDR1 and CDR2 sequences are MNHEY and SMNVEV (reference sequence). The CDR3 sequence is 17 residues long.

This chain uses TRBV6-1 with TRBJ2-7; 9 nucleotides align to TRBD2. CDR3 length equals 15 residues. Germline values: CDR1 MNHNS, CDR2 SASEGT. With 0 bases clipped from V and 2 bases from J, the junction kept 2 bases outside the gene matches. Written as DNA, the CDR3 is TGTGCCAGCAGTGAAGCTAGCGGGGGAACCTACGAGCAGTACTTC. It translates to CASSEASGGTYEQYF.

This clone came up once. J is TRBJ2-7 and V is TRBV6-5, with D possibly TRBD2 on 5 matching bases. The V gene's germline CDR1 is MNHEY and CDR2 SVGAGI. V gave up 5 bases and J gave up 1 base, with 12 bases separating them. The CDR3 is made up of 14 amino acids. CDR3 in DNA: TGTGCCAGCAGTCCACACTCGGGGTCCTACGAGCAGTACTTC. Translated, it gives CASSPHSGSYEQYF.

The V call is TRBV7-6, the J call TRBJ1-5, with TRBD1 as a possible D gene (5 bases). The V and J ends lost 1 base and 4 bases respectively, with 8 bases between them. The V gene's germline CDR1 is SGHVS and CDR2 FNYEAQ. The length of the CDR3 is 14 residues. The CDR3 DNA follows: TGTGCCAGCAGCTTAGACAGGAAGAATCAGCCCCAGCATTTT. Its protein product is CASSLDRKNQPQHF.

The CDR3 DNA reads as TGTGCCAGCAAAGTCGGGGGGACCAACTCCTACGAGCAGTACTTC. Translation: CASKVGGTNSYEQYF. The chain combines TRBV2 with TRBJ2-7; 7 bases map to TRBD2. CDR1 is SNHLY and CDR2 is FYNNEI in the germline V gene. This CDR3 comprises 15 residues. V was clipped by 7 bases and J by 0 bases; unmatched bases: 9.

The CDR3 reads CASSLTWDRVQPQHF. Written as DNA, the CDR3 is TGTGCCAGCAGTCTAACTTGGGACAGGGTTCAGCCCCAGCATTTT. The chain couples TRBV27 to TRBJ1-5; TRBD1 matches 9 bases. With V trimmed by 5 bases and J by 6 bases, 8 bases remained unmatched. CDR3 length equals 15 residues. Germline values: CDR1 MNHEY, CDR2 SMNVEV (reference sequence).

This chain connects TRBV29-1 to TRBJ2-5; 11 bases are shared with TRBD1. CDR1 is SQVTM and CDR2 is ANQGSEA in the germline V gene. There are 14 residues in the CDR3. The junction had 9 bases not matched to a gene; V was cut back by 7 bases and J by 5 bases. Here the CDR3 DNA reads TGCAGCGCCGGACAGGGGGCGGATGAGGAGACCCAGTACTTC. Translated: CSAGQGADEETQYF.

The chain joins TRBV30 to TRBJ1-6; D is unresolved. The germline V and J ends were trimmed by 2 bases and 9 bases, with 14 bases remaining between them. The CDR3 is 14 residues long. The V gene's germline CDR1 is GTSNPN and CDR2 SVGIG (reference sequence). The chain's CDR3 is CAWSSAIESSPLHF. The CDR3 DNA sequence: TGTGCCTGGAGTTCTGCGATCGAAAGTTCACCCCTCCACTTT.

This rearrangement joins TRBV11-2 to TRBJ2-1; D unresolved. Looked up from germline, CDR1 is SGHAT and CDR2 is FQNNGV. V lost 4 bases and J lost 5, with 12 bases in between. The CDR3 loop spans 14 amino acids. CDR3 sequence reads: CASSSLPTHNEQFF. In DNA form, the CDR3 reads TGTGCCAGCAGCTCTCTCCCAACTCACAATGAGCAGTTCTTC.

J is TRBJ2-3 and V is TRBV7-6; 10 bases are shared with TRBD2. The CDR3 is made up of 15 amino acids. V was pared by 5 bases and J by 2 bases, with 4 bases of the junction left unmatched. Germline V gene data show CDR1 as SGHVS and CDR2 as FNYEAQ. The CDR3, as DNA: TGTGCCAGCAGCCGGACTAGCGGAAACACAGATACGCAGTATTTT. Translating it yields CASSRTSGNTDTQYF.

The rearrangement joins TRBV6-4 to TRBJ2-2; TRBD1 might be the D (6 bases). This CDR3 is built from 15 residues. The V gene lost 6 bases and the J gene lost 0 bases, with 11 bases spanning the gap. Germline CDR1 is MRHNA and CDR2 is SNTAGT. CDR3 DNA sequence: TGTGCCAGCAGCTTGGGACAAGCGAACACCGGGGAGCTGTTTTTT. Protein product: CASSLGQANTGELFF.

The chain combines TRBV30 with TRBJ2-7; no clear D gene. The CDR3 length is 13 residues. V gave up 2 bases and J gave up 0 bases, with 8 bases separating them. Looked up from germline, CDR1 is GTSNPN and CDR2 is SVGIG (reference sequence). In DNA form, the CDR3 reads TGTGCCTGGAGTTTCGGGTACTCCTACGAGCAGTACTTC. Translating gives CAWSFGYSYEQYF.

This chain joins TRBV4-2 and TRBJ1-1; no clear D gene. Germline CDR1 LGHNA, CDR2 YNFKEQ. The CDR3 is made up of 12 amino acids. The V end was cut by 1 base, the J end by 8 bases, with 8 bases between. CDR3 sequence reads: CASSQGETEAFF. The DNA for the CDR3 is TGTGCCAGCAGCCAAGGCGAAACCGAAGCTTTCTTT.

By proportion, this clone is medium-sized (0.01 to 0.1%). J is TRBJ2-7 and V is TRBV6-1, with 10 bases matching TRBD1. CDR3 length equals 15 residues. V gave up 3 bases and J gave up 4 bases; unmatched junction bases: 6. Germline CDR1 reads MNHNS; CDR2 reads SASEGT. In DNA, the CDR3 is TGTGCCAGCAGTGAGCAGACAGGGGGCGGTTACGAGCAGTACTTC. It specifies CASSEQTGGGYEQYF.

The chain couples TRBV19 to TRBJ2-1; D call uncertain. Germline assignment: CDR1 LNHDA and CDR2 SQIVND (reference sequence). The CDR3 is 13 residues long. Trimming left V 1 base short and J 7 bases short, with 8 bases between. For the CDR3, the DNA is TGTGCCAGTAGTATAGGCAGAAATAATGAGCAGTTCTTC. It yields the protein CASSIGRNNEQFF.

In its sample, this clone is medium-sized. The rearrangement links TRBV19 to TRBJ1-1; D is possibly TRBD1 (6 bases). V lost 4 bases, J lost 0 bases, and 18 bases lay in between. The length of the CDR3 is 17 residues. From germline, CDR1 is LNHDA and CDR2 SQIVND (reference sequence). DNA of the CDR3: TGTGCCAGTAGTAAAACTAGTTTTGGGGGCATGAACACTGAAGCTTTCTTT. It translates to CASSKTSFGGMNTEAFF.

The V gene is TRBV2, the J gene TRBJ2-1, with a tentative D call TRBD1 (6 bases). The ends were cut back, 5 bases at V and 3 bases at J, with 11 bases in the middle. This CDR3 is 14 amino acids long. CDR1 is SNHLY and CDR2 is FYNNEI in the germline V gene. The chain's CDR3 is CASSRGQLYNEQFF. Written as DNA, the CDR3 is TGTGCCAGCAGTCGAGGACAGCTCTACAATGAGCAGTTCTTC.

Here the CDR3 reads CASSLYFGENQPQHF. CDR3 DNA sequence: TGTGCCAGCAGTTTATACTTCGGAGAAAATCAGCCCCAGCATTTT. This rearrangement joins TRBV27 to TRBJ1-5, with D uncertain. Trimming removed 1 base at V and 4 bases at J, with 11 bases between. This CDR3 is built from 15 residues. In germline, CDR1 is MNHEY, CDR2 SMNVEV (reference sequence).

J is TRBJ1-1 and V is TRBV7-6; D is possibly TRBD1 (6 bases). In germline, CDR1 is SGHVS, CDR2 FNYEAQ. The length of the CDR3 is 16 residues. The V and J ends lost 4 bases and 4 bases respectively, with 19 bases between them. The CDR3, as DNA: TGTGCCAGCAGCTCGAGACAGGATCCCCTGGGCACTGAAGCTTTCTTT. Translation: CASSSRQDPLGTEAFF.

V is TRBV30 and J is TRBJ2-2; D is unclear. Germline V gene data show CDR1 as GTSNPN and CDR2 as SVGIG (reference sequence). Trimming removed 2 bases at V and 8 bases at J, with 12 bases between. The CDR3 runs to 13 residues. The CDR3 protein is CAWSFLRLGELFF. As DNA, the CDR3 is TGTGCCTGGAGTTTCCTGAGACTGGGGGAGCTGTTTTTT.

A few counts support this clone. This chain uses TRBV6-4 with TRBJ2-7; maybe TRBD2 (5 bases). Germline V CDR1 and CDR2: MRHNA, SNTAGT. Trimming removed 0 bases from V and 5 bases from J, with 8 bases in between. The CDR3 sequence is 13 residues long. The CDR3 spells CASSDSAGNEQYF. DNA for the CDR3: TGTGCCAGCAGTGACTCCGCGGGCAACGAGCAGTACTTC.

As concerns this clone: Compared with germline, one end of the junction differs, possibly owing to a read error. V is TRBV27 and J is TRBJ1-5, with 7 bases identical to TRBD1. CDR3 length: 13 amino acids. Germline CDR1 and CDR2: MNHEY and SMNVEV (reference sequence). CDR3 protein: CATGRDSIQPQHF. The DNA of the CDR3 is TGTGCCACCGGGCGGGACAGCATTCAGCCCCAGCATTTT.

This clone was seen only a few times. The chain carries TRBV15 and TRBJ2-5; D is ambiguous. Germline values: CDR1 LNHNV, CDR2 YYDKDF (reference sequence). Between the trimmed V and J ends, which lost 8 bases and 2 bases, there was a span of 6 bases. This CDR3 has 11 amino acids. CDR3: CATGAQETQYF. DNA for the CDR3: TGTGCCACCGGAGCGCAAGAGACCCAGTACTTC.

The chain links TRBV7-6 to TRBJ2-1; 10 positions match TRBD2. V shed 5 bases and J 2 bases; nucleotides not matched to a gene: 12. CDR1 is SGHVS and CDR2 is FNYEAQ in the germline V gene. This CDR3 region has 18 residues. The CDR3, as DNA: TGTGCCAGCAGCCTATCCCCGGGAGCGGGAGGGCCCTACAATGAGCAGTTCTTC. Its protein product is CASSLSPGAGGPYNEQFF.

The chain is built from TRBV19 and TRBJ2-1; 10 bases align to TRBD2. Germline CDR1 reads LNHDA; CDR2 reads SQIVND (reference sequence). V trimming: 4 bases; J trimming: 5 bases; junction bases outside the gene matches: 5. The CDR3 extends over 15 amino acids. This CDR3 reads CASSRSSGGNNEQFF. DNA for the CDR3: TGTGCCAGTAGTAGATCTAGCGGGGGTAACAATGAGCAGTTCTTC.